These 21 T cell receptor beta chains share one sample of origin, sequenced in a study of prognosis after radiotherapy for stage I lung cancer. Amplicons of TCR beta CDR3 were generated from genomic DNA by two-round multiplex PCR. Each TRBV and TRBJ gene had its own primer in the first PCR round. Via MiXCR, TCRdb re-called the multiplex PCR reads, giving one row per CDR3 protein. The sample lists about 26,000 distinct CDR3 sequences, 30% seen once, with 30% to 45% in the top ten. The sequences come from PBMCs, collected before or after stereotactic body radiation therapy (not recorded which). Source of these receptors: a donor aged 50 or older with non-small cell lung cancer.

This clonotype was observed many times. This chain joins TRBV20-1 and TRBJ2-5, with D unclear. The germline V and J ends were trimmed by 0 bases and 5 bases, with 13 bases remaining between them. Germline CDR1 and CDR2: DFQATT and SNEGSKA (reference sequence). The CDR3 consists of 14 residues. This chain's CDR3 is CSARDSRGGETQYF. The CDR3, as DNA: TGCAGTGCTAGAGATTCTCGCGGTGGGGAGACCCAGTACTTC.

Many counts were recorded for this clonotype. J is TRBJ2-3 and V is TRBV19; the D is unclear. The V end lost 8 bases, the J end lost 0 bases, and 6 bases lay between the germline ends. CDR1 and CDR2 (germline): LNHDA, SQIVND (reference sequence). This CDR3 comprises 12 residues. The CDR3 is CASAPSTDTQYF. DNA of the CDR3: TGTGCCAGTGCCCCAAGCACAGATACGCAGTATTTT.

This clonotype came up many times. The V and J genes are TRBV28 and TRBJ1-5; D is unresolved. The CDR3 consists of 15 residues. Deletions cut 5 bases from V and 1 base from J, with 12 bases between. Looked up from germline, CDR1 is MDHEN and CDR2 is SYDVKM. The CDR3 loop reads CASSPSGRSNQPQHF. The CDR3 DNA sequence: TGTGCCAGCAGTCCCTCGGGCAGGAGCAATCAGCCCCAGCATTTT.

This clonotype was seen repeatedly, ten times or more. V usage is TRBV18 and J usage is TRBJ1-3; no definite D call. The CDR3 is 15 amino acids. Germline assignment: CDR1 KGHSH and CDR2 LQKENI. The ends were cut back, 2 bases at V and 8 bases at J, with 16 bases in the middle. This chain's CDR3 is CASSPISQVADTIYF. The CDR3 DNA follows: TGTGCCAGCTCACCAATCTCGCAGGTCGCCGACACCATATATTTT.

The rearrangement uses TRBV7-9 and TRBJ1-6; no clear D gene. The V end lost 5 bases, the J end lost 0 bases, and 11 bases lay between the germline ends. The germline CDR1 and CDR2 sequences are SEHNR and FQNEAQ (reference sequence). This CDR3 region has 16 residues. This CDR3 is CASSPSGSSYNSPLHF. For the CDR3, the DNA is TGTGCCAGCAGCCCTTCGGGGAGCTCCTATAATTCACCCCTCCACTTT. Supplemented by reference TRBV7-9 and TRBJ1-6, the full variable domain reads DTGVSQNPRHKITKRGQNVTFRCDPISEHNRLYWYRQTLGQGPEFLTYFQNEAQLEKSRLLSDRFSAERPKGSFSTLEIQRTEQGDSAMYLCASSPSGSSYNSPLHFGNGTRLTVT.

This clonotype was picked up a small number of times. A single base separates this from a much larger clone, so it may be a read error. The conserved phenylalanine or tryptophan normally closing the CDR3 is absent here, so this likely arose from a read error. For the CDR3, the DNA is TGTGCCAGCAGCATGTTTGGACTAGCGGGACGAACAGATACGCAGTATGTT. As protein: CASSMFGLAGRTDTQYV. This rearrangement joins TRBV6-1 to TRBJ2-3; 12 bases match TRBD2. In germline, CDR1 is MNHNS, CDR2 SASEGT. J gave up 3 bases and V 6 bases, and 10 bases lay outside the gene matches. The CDR3 is 17 amino acids.

The CDR3 spells CASRTGNTEAFF. DNA for the CDR3: TGTGCCAGCAGGACCGGTAACACTGAAGCTTTCTTT. The rearrangement joins TRBV6-1 to TRBJ1-1; the D is unclear. Trimming shortened V by 6 bases and J by 2 bases, and 7 bases separated the two germline ends. The germline gives CDR1 MNHNS, CDR2 SASEGT. CDR3 length: 12 amino acids.

In its sample, this clonotype was seen many times. This chain joins TRBV5-1 and TRBJ1-1, with D possibly being TRBD1 (5 bases). CDR1 and CDR2 (germline): SGHRS, YFSETQ. The V end lost 0 bases, the J end lost 5 bases, and 11 bases lay between the germline ends. The CDR3 is made up of 14 amino acids. CDR3: CASSLEGEGTEAFF. The CDR3 DNA reads as TGCGCCAGCAGCTTGGAAGGGGAGGGAACTGAAGCTTTCTTT.

This clonotype was observed at least ten times. This chain joins TRBV27 and TRBJ2-2, with a possible D match to TRBD2 (5 bases). Germline-derived CDR1 and CDR2 are MNHEY and SMNVEV (reference sequence). Deletions cut 3 bases from V and 1 base from J, with 12 bases between. The CDR3 has 16 residues. CDR3 region: CASSLGVALNTGELFF. The CDR3 DNA reads as TGTGCCAGCAGTTTGGGAGTAGCGCTGAACACCGGGGAGCTGTTTTTT.

This clonotype occurred many times. This chain connects TRBV6-1 to TRBJ1-5; D is perhaps TRBD1 (6 bases). Germline loops: CDR1 MNHNS, CDR2 SASEGT. Trimming left V 7 bases short and J 4 bases short, with 14 bases between. This CDR3 has 14 residues. CDR3 loop: CASTGGAENQPQHF. DNA for the CDR3: TGTGCCAGCACGGGGGGCGCTGAGAATCAGCCCCAGCATTTT.

In this sample, this clonotype turned up many times. The rearrangement joins TRBV28 to TRBJ2-1; a possible D gene is TRBD1 (5 bases). This CDR3 region has 14 residues. Trimming pared 6 bases from V and 2 bases from J, leaving 11 bases between. The germline gives CDR1 MDHEN, CDR2 SYDVKM. This CDR3 is CASRDIGTYNEQFF. CDR3 DNA sequence: TGTGCCAGCAGGGACATAGGGACCTACAATGAGCAGTTCTTC.

This clonotype was counted many times. The chain combines TRBV2 with TRBJ1-5; TRBD1 agrees at 7 bases. Germline V CDR1 and CDR2: SNHLY, FYNNEI. The CDR3 loop spans 15 amino acids. Germline trimming cut 6 bases from V and 3 bases from J; bases unmatched to any gene: 8. CDR3: CASRKETGNNQPQHF. Written as DNA, the CDR3 is TGTGCCAGCAGGAAGGAGACAGGGAACAATCAGCCCCAGCATTTT.

To note about this clonotype: The CDR3 does not close with the conserved phenylalanine or tryptophan, likely indicating a read error. The chain recombines TRBV19 with TRBJ2-7; TRBD1 matches 7 bases. The germline gives CDR1 LNHDA, CDR2 SQIVND (reference sequence). This CDR3 has 14 residues. The CDR3 protein is CASRTGTETYDQYS. The CDR3 DNA follows: TGTGCCAGTAGAACCGGGACAGAAACCTACGATCAGTACTCC.

This clonotype was detected many times. This chain links TRBV18 with TRBJ1-1, with a possible D match to TRBD1 (5 bases). Trimming left V 10 bases short and J 1 base short, with 13 bases between. Germline V lookup: CDR1 KGHSH, CDR2 LQKENI. The CDR3 covers 13 residues. The CDR3 spells CATAGQANTEAFF. The CDR3 nucleotides are TGTGCCACGGCGGGGCAGGCGAACACTGAAGCTTTCTTT.

This clonotype was observed a single time. An end of the junction does not agree with germline; a read error may underlie this. The V and J genes are TRBV2 and TRBJ1-3; perhaps TRBD1 as D (6 bases). The CDR3 consists of 15 residues. Germline V gene sequence: CDR1 SNHLY, CDR2 FYNNEI. CDR3 amino acids: CASSPDRSSGDTIYF. The CDR3 DNA follows: TGTGCCAGCAGCCCTGACAGGTCCTCTGGAGACACCATATATTTT. Full variable domain (rest looked up from reference TRBV2 and TRBJ1-3): EPEVTQTPSHQVTQMGQEVILRCVPISNHLYFYWYRQILGQKVEFLVSFYNNEISEKSEIFDDQFSVERPDGSNFTLKIRSTKLEDSAMYFCASSPDRSSGDTIYFGEGSWLTVV.

This clonotype was counted ten times or more. The rearrangement joins TRBV2 to TRBJ1-2; possibly TRBD1 for D (6 bases). Germline CDR1 reads SNHLY; CDR2 reads FYNNEI. The CDR3 consists of 16 residues. V was cut by 5 bases and J by 6 bases, with 22 bases left in between. CDR3 region: CASSWSGIQGSDGYTF. The CDR3 coding sequence is TGTGCCAGCAGTTGGTCAGGGATACAGGGTTCGGATGGCTACACCTTC.

The table lists this clonotype with many counts. The genes are TRBV7-2 and TRBJ2-1; D perhaps matches TRBD2 (5 bases). The CDR3 contains 14 residues. The germline V gene has CDR1 SGHTA and CDR2 FQGNSA. V dropped 4 bases and J dropped 2 bases, with 9 bases sitting between them. CDR3 in DNA: TGTGCCAGCAGCTCCTGGACTCCCTACAATGAGCAGTTCTTC. This sequence encodes CASSSWTPYNEQFF. Combining the CDR3 with reference TRBV7-2 and TRBJ2-1 gives the whole variable domain GAGVSQSPSNKVTEKGKDVELRCDPISGHTALYWYRQSLGQGLEFLIYFQGNSAPDKSGLPSDRFSAERTGGSVSTLTIQRTQQEDSAVYLCASSSWTPYNEQFFGPGTRLTVL.

At least ten counts were recorded for this clonotype. The chain joins TRBV7-9 to TRBJ2-1; the D gene could be TRBD1 or TRBD2 (5 bases each). The germline V and J ends were trimmed by 2 bases and 2 bases, with 10 bases remaining between them. This CDR3 spans 15 amino acids. Germline loops: CDR1 SEHNR, CDR2 FQNEAQ (reference sequence). The DNA of the CDR3 is TGTGCCAGCAGCTTAAGGGACGGTACCTACAATGAGCAGTTCTTC. This encodes CASSLRDGTYNEQFF.

Ten or more counts support this clonotype. The CDR3, as DNA: TGTGCCAGCAGCTTAACACCGGGGCAGCCCCAGCATTTT. Translating it yields CASSLTPGQPQHF. V is TRBV7-3 and J is TRBJ1-5; D is uncertain. The CDR3 length is 13 residues. Trimming removed 0 bases at V and 7 bases at J, with 7 bases between. Germline V gene sequence: CDR1 SGHTA, CDR2 FQGTGA.

V is TRBV30 and J is TRBJ1-5, with D unresolved. Trimming removed 1 base from V and 0 bases from J, with 1 base in between. There are 12 residues in the CDR3. The germline V gene has CDR1 GTSNPN and CDR2 SVGIG (reference sequence). The DNA of the CDR3 is TGTGCCTGGAGTGATAGCAATCAGCCCCAGCATTTT. Its protein product is CAWSDSNQPQHF.

This clonotype was seen repeatedly, ten times or more. The V call is TRBV6-4, the J call TRBJ1-6, with a possible D match to TRBD1 (5 bases). The CDR3 is 13 amino acids. CDR1 MRHNA and CDR2 SNTAGT come from the germline V gene. V was pared by 4 bases and J by 8 bases, with 9 bases between. CDR3 nucleotides: TGTGCCAGCAGTGCACAGGCGGATTCACCCCTCCACTTT. This encodes CASSAQADSPLHF.